A selection of T cell receptor beta chains follows, all from one sample in a study of blood T cell repertoires in COVID-19. This table comes from immunoSEQ multiplex PCR, and its TCRdb copy is limited to in-frame clones, with some not included. The repertoire holds under 350,000 clones, 85% to 90% seen once, with over 3.5% in the top ten. Material for sequencing was PBMCs or T cells enriched from blood (not recorded which). Receptor source: a man aged 25-45 years who had recovered from COVID-19. The CDR3 runs from the conserved cysteine through the conserved F or W. Each record gives: J gene, clone size, D gene, V gene, CDR3 protein, CDR3 DNA. A D gene is named only where the DNA matches it firmly. Size tells how often a clone was seen (once, few, many) or the class of an expanded clone, and some rows leave it out.

>TRBJ2-1|NA|NA|TRBV27
CASSLGGPGNEQFF
TGTGCCAGCAGTTTGGGGGGGCCGGGGAATGAGCAGTTCTTC
>TRBJ2-7|NA|NA|TRBV10-1
CASSGAGQGEQYF
TGCGCCAGCAGTGGAGCAGGGCAGGGCGAGCAGTACTTC
>TRBJ1-2|NA|TRBD1|TRBV5-8
CASSPRTGAPIYGYTF
TGTGCCAGCAGCCCCCGGACAGGGGCGCCTATCTATGGCTACACCTTC
>TRBJ1-3|once|NA|TRBV12-3/TRBV12-4
CASDGAGNTIYF
TGTGCCAGCGACGGGGCTGGAAACACCATATATTTT
>TRBJ1-2|NA|NA|TRBV18
CASSPSQANYGYTF
TGTGCCAGCTCACCCAGCCAGGCCAACTATGGCTACACCTTC
>TRBJ1-1|NA|TRBD1|TRBV28
CASRTPGQGENTEAFF
TGTGCCAGCAGGACCCCGGGACAGGGGGAGAACACTGAAGCTTTCTTT
>TRBJ2-1|NA|NA|TRBV18
CASSPPSRDYNEQFF
TGTGCCAGCTCACCACCTTCCCGGGACTACAATGAGCAGTTCTTC
>TRBJ1-1|NA|TRBD1|TRBV5-1
CASSGTGGIPEAFF
TGCGCCAGCAGCGGGACAGGGGGGATCCCTGAAGCTTTCTTT
>TRBJ2-5|once|NA|TRBV11-3
CASSLAGSETQYF
TGTGCCAGCAGCTTAGCGGGAAGTGAGACCCAGTACTTC
>TRBJ2-7|NA|NA|TRBV11-2
CASSLALAYEQYF
TGTGCCAGCAGCTTAGCCTTAGCCTACGAGCAGTACTTC
>TRBJ2-3|NA|TRBD2|TRBV2
CASTTSGLAGTDTQYF
TGTGCCAGCACTACCTCGGGACTAGCGGGGACAGATACGCAGTATTTT
>TRBJ2-1|NA|NA|TRBV19
CASSMTRGVSEQFF
TGTGCCAGTAGTATGACTCGCGGCGTTAGTGAGCAGTTCTTC
>TRBJ2-3|NA|NA|TRBV14
CASSQELRGDTQYF
TGTGCCAGCAGCCAAGAATTAAGGGGTGATACGCAGTATTTT
>TRBJ1-2|NA|TRBD1|TRBV4-1
CASSQDRGRGYTF
TGCGCCAGCAGCCAAGACAGGGGGCGAGGCTACACCTTC
>TRBJ2-7|few|TRBD2|TRBV10-2
CASSDLLAGKSYEQYF
TGCGCCAGCAGTGACCTCCTAGCGGGAAAATCCTACGAGCAGTACTTC
>TRBJ2-3|NA|NA|TRBV5-4
CASNSGGVNTDTQYF
TGTGCCAGCAATTCGGGGGGCGTCAACACAGATACGCAGTATTTT
>TRBJ2-5|once|TRBD2|TRBV7-2
CASSLVVAGGGETQYF
TGTGCCAGCAGCTTAGTAGTAGCGGGAGGGGGAGAGACCCAGTACTTC
>TRBJ1-1|once|NA|TRBV18
CASSPPSEGRKFWAFF
TGTGCCAGCTCACCCCCATCGGAGGGGAGGAAATTTTGGGCTTTCTTT
>TRBJ1-1|NA|NA|TRBV20-1
CSASRPQGERTEAFF
TGCAGTGCTAGTAGACCGCAGGGTGAACGCACTGAAGCTTTCTTT
>TRBJ2-1|NA|NA|TRBV7-2
CASSFGQSYNEQFF
TGTGCCAGCAGCTTCGGACAATCCTACAATGAGCAGTTCTTC
>TRBJ1-4|NA|TRBD1|TRBV4-2
CASRPYPGQGALATNEKLFF
TGTGCCAGCAGACCATATCCGGGACAGGGGGCCCTTGCAACTAATGAAAAACTGTTTTTT
>TRBJ2-3|once|NA|TRBV25-1
CASGSGFTDTQYF
TGTGCCAGCGGGAGCGGTTTCACAGATACGCAGTATTTT
>TRBJ2-7|NA|TRBD1|TRBV7-8
CASSLGRGTGMYEQYF
TGTGCCAGCAGCTTAGGGAGGGGGACAGGGATGTACGAGCAGTACTTC
>TRBJ2-1|NA|TRBD2|TRBV7-9
CASSLPRGGSSYNEQFF
TGTGCCAGCAGCTTACCCCGGGGGGGGAGCTCCTACAATGAGCAGTTCTTC
>TRBJ2-1|NA|TRBD2|TRBV24-1
CATSDSGTSGYNEQFF
TGTGCCACCAGTGATTCCGGGACTAGCGGCTACAATGAGCAGTTCTTC
>TRBJ2-2|NA|TRBD2|TRBV6-5
CASRFLGASGEELFF
TGTGCCAGCAGGTTCTTAGGGGCTAGCGGGGAGGAGCTGTTTTTT
>TRBJ1-2|NA|NA|TRBV4-2
CASSQEGRSGYTF
TGTGCCAGCAGCCAAGAGGGCAGAAGTGGCTACACCTTC
>TRBJ2-5|NA|TRBD2|TRBV7-8
CASSLAGLSSGYQETQYF
TGTGCCAGCAGCTTAGCGGGATTGTCTAGCGGCTACCAAGAGACCCAGTACTTC
>TRBJ1-5|NA|TRBD1|TRBV10-2
CASRDSTSNQPQHF
TGCGCCAGCCGGGACAGTACGAGCAATCAGCCCCAGCATTTT
>TRBJ2-7|many|TRBD1|TRBV19
CASKGTGGYEQYF
TGTGCCAGCAAGGGGACAGGGGGCTACGAGCAGTACTTC
>TRBJ1-1|NA|NA|TRBV5-1
CASSLLSGNTEAFF
TGCGCCAGCAGCTTGCTCTCCGGGAACACTGAAGCTTTCTTT
>TRBJ2-7|NA|TRBD2|TRBV13
CASRGGSYEQYF
TGTGCCAGCAGGGGAGGGTCCTACGAGCAGTACTTC
>TRBJ2-7|NA|TRBD1|TRBV19
CASSIPPGQGTPVQYF
TGTGCCAGTAGTATCCCCCCGGGACAGGGGACGCCCGTGCAGTACTTC
>TRBJ2-7|once|NA|TRBV7-9
CASSFGSSYEQYF
TGTGCCAGCAGCTTCGGGAGCTCCTACGAGCAGTACTTC
>TRBJ1-1|NA|NA|TRBV19
CASSIAGTEAFF
TGTGCCAGTAGTATCGCGGGGACTGAAGCTTTCTTT
>TRBJ2-3|once|TRBD1|TRBV5-5
CASSPRVRTGDTDTQYF
TGTGCCAGCAGCCCGCGAGTCAGGACAGGGGACACAGATACGCAGTATTTT
>TRBJ2-7|NA|NA|TRBV18
CASSPPSGSYEQYF
TGTGCCAGCTCACCACCTAGCGGATCATACGAGCAGTACTTC
>TRBJ2-6|NA|NA|TRBV15
CATSRDWGQWGANVLTF
TGTGCCACCAGCAGAGATTGGGGGCAATGGGGGGCCAACGTCCTGACTTTC
>TRBJ1-1|NA|NA|TRBV5-1
CASSLKTGRSVYTEAFF
TGCGCCAGCAGCTTGAAAACAGGGCGTTCGGTTTATACTGAAGCTTTCTTT
>TRBJ2-1|once|NA|TRBV24-1
CATSVRSGPYNEQFF
TGTGCCACCAGTGTTCGGAGCGGACCTTACAATGAGCAGTTCTTC
>TRBJ1-1|NA|TRBD1|TRBV5-4
CASSSDRVTEAFF
TGTGCCAGCAGCTCGGACAGGGTCACTGAAGCTTTCTTT
>TRBJ2-3|NA|NA|TRBV9
CASSVAPSTDTQYF
TGTGCCAGCAGCGTAGCCCCGAGCACAGATACGCAGTATTTT